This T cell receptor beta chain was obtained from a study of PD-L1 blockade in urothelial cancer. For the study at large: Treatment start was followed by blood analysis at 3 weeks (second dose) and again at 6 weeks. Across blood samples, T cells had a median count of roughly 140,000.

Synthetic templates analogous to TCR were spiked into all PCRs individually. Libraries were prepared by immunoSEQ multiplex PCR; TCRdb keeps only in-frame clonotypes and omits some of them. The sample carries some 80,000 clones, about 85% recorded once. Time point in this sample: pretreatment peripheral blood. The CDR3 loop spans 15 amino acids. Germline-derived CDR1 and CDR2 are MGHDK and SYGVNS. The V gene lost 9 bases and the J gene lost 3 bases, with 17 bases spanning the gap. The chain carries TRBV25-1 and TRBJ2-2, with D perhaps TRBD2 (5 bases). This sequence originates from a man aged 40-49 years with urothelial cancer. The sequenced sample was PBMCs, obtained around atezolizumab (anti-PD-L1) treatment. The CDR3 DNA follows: TGTGCCAGTGGGCGTGGAGGCCTCGACACCGGGGAGCTGTTTTTT. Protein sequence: CASGRGGLDTGELFF.